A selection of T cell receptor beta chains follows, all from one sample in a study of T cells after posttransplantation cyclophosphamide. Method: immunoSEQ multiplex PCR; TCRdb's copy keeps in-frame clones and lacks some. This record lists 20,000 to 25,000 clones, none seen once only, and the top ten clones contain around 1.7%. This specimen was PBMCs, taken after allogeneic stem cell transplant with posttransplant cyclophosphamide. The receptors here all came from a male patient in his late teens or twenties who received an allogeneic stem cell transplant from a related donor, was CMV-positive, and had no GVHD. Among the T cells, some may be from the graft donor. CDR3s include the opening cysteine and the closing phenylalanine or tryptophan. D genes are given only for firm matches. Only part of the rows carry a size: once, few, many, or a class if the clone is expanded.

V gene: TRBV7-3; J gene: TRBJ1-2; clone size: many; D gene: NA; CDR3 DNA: TGTGCCAGCAGCTCCCCGGACAGAGCTAACTATGGCTACACCTTC; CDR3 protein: CASSSPDRANYGYTF
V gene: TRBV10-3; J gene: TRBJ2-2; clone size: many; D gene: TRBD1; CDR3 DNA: TGTGCCATCAGTGTGGACAGGGTAGGCGGGGAGCTGTTTTTT; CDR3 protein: CAISVDRVGGELFF
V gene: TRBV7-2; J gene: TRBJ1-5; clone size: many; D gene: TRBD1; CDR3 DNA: TGTGCCAGCAGCGCAGGGGGCTGGGGGGTCGGTAGCAATCAGCCCCAGCATTTT; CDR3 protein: CASSAGGWGVGSNQPQHF
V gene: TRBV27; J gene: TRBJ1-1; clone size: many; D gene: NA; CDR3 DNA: TGTGCCAGCAGTTTATATGGGCCAAACACTGAAGCTTTCTTT; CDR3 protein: CASSLYGPNTEAFF
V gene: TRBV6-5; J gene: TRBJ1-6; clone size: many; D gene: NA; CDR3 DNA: TGTGCCAGCAGTCAACGGTTTAATTCACCCCTCCACTTT; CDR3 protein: CASSQRFNSPLHF
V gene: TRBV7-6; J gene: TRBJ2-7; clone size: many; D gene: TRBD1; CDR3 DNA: TGTGCCAGCAGCGGGGACAGGAACGAGCAGTACTTC; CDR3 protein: CASSGDRNEQYF
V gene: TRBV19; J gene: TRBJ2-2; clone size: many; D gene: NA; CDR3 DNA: TGTGCCAGTAGTATATCGAGGGTCACCGGGGAGCTGTTTTTT; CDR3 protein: CASSISRVTGELFF
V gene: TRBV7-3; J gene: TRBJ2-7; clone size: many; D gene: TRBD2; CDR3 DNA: TGTGCCAGCAGCTTAGCGGGGGGCTACGAGCAGTACTTC; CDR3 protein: CASSLAGGYEQYF
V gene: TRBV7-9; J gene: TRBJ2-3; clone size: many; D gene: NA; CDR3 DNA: TGTGCCAGCAGCTTAGCGTCGGTGGCGGGTGTCACAGATACGCAGTATTTT; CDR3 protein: CASSLASVAGVTDTQYF
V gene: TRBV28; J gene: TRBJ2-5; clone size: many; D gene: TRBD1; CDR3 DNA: TGTGCCAGCAGTTCTGGGGTCGGACAGGGCTGGCAGACCCAGTACTTC; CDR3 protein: CASSSGVGQGWQTQYF
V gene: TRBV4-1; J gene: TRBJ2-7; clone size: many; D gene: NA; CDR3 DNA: TGCGCCAGCAGCCATTTCCTCGGGTTTTCGAACGAGCAGTACTTC; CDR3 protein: CASSHFLGFSNEQYF
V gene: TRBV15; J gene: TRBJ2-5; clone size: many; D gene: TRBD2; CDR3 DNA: TGTGCCACCAGCAGGGGACTAGCGGGGGGCCAAGAGACCCAGTACTTC; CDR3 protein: CATSRGLAGGQETQYF
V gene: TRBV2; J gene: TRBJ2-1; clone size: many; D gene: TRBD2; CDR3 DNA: TGTGCCAGCAGAGTAGCGGGGGGCAATGAGCAGTTCTTC; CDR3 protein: CASRVAGGNEQFF
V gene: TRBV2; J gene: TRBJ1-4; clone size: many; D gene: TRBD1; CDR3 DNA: TGTGCCAGCAGTCGGGACAGGGGGATTGAAAAACTGTTTTTT; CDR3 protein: CASSRDRGIEKLFF
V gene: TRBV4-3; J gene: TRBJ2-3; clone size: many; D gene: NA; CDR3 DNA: TGCGCCAGCAGCCAAGATTTTACCGGGGGAGATACGCAGTATTTT; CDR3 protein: CASSQDFTGGDTQYF
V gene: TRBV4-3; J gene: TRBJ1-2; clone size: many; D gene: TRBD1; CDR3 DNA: TGCGCCAGCAGCCAAGAGGCGACAGGGCCTACTTATGGCTACACCTTC; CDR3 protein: CASSQEATGPTYGYTF
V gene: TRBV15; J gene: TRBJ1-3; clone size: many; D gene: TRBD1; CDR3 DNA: TGTGCCACCGGGGAGACAGGGGCTGGAAACACCATATATTTT; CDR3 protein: CATGETGAGNTIYF
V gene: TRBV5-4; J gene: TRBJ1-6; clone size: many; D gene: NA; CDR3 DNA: TGTGCCAGCAGCTTGGGAGTGAGGGGGGGAACTAATTCACCCCTCCACTTT; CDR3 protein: CASSLGVRGGTNSPLHF
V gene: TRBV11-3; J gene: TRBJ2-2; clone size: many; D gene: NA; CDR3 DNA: TGTGCCAGCAGCCCCGCCCCATGGGAAGGGGCGACCGGGGAGCTGTTTTTT; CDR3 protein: CASSPAPWEGATGELFF
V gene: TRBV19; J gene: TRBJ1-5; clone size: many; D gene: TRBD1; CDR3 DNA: TGTGCCAGTAGTCCCACCCATGAGGAGGGGGCGAGGCAGCCCCAGCATTTT; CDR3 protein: CASSPTHEEGARQPQHF
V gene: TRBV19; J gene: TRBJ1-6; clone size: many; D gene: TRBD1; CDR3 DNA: TGTGCCAGTAGTATTCCTCGGGACAGGAGTTCTTCACCCCTCCACTTT; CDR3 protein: CASSIPRDRSSSPLHF
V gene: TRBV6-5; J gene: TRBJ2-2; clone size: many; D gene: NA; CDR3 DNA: TGTGCCAGCAGCTCAGGGGCGAATGGCGGGGAGCTGTTTTTT; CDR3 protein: CASSSGANGGELFF
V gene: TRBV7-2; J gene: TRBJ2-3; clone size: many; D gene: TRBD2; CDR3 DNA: TGTGCCAGCAGCTCGCCAGGACTAGCGGGGGGGTTTAGCACAGATACGCAGTATTTT; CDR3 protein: CASSSPGLAGGFSTDTQYF
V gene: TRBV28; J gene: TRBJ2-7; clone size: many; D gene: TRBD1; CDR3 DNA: TGTGCCAGCAGGAGATCAGGGGGCGTAGCTTTAGAGCAGTACTTC; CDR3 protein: CASRRSGGVALEQYF
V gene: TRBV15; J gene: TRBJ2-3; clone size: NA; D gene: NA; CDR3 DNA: TGTGCCACCAGCAGAGATCAAGGTACAGGCCTACGCACAGATACGCAGTATTTT; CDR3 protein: CATSRDQGTGLRTDTQYF
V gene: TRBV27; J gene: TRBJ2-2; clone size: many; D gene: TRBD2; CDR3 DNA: TGTGCCAGCAGGGCCAGAGGTAGCGGGAGGAACACCGGGGAGCTGTTTTTT; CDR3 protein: CASRARGSGRNTGELFF
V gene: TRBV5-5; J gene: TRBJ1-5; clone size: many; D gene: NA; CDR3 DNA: TGTGCCAGCAGCTTGTGGCCGGGGGGTGATCAGCCCCAGCATTTT; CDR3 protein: CASSLWPGGDQPQHF
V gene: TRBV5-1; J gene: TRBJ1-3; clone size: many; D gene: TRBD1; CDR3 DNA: TGCGCCAGCAGTAACGGCGACAGGGTATTTTCTGGAAACACCATATATTTT; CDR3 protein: CASSNGDRVFSGNTIYF
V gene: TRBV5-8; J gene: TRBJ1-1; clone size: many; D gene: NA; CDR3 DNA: TGTGCCAGCAGCTCACCAGGTTACCCACTTGAAGCTTTCTTT; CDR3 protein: CASSSPGYPLEAFF
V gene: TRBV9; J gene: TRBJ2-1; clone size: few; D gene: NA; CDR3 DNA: TGTGCCAGCAGCGTGTACAGGGCAGGGGCCCCCTACAATGAGCAGTTCTTC; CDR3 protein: CASSVYRAGAPYNEQFF
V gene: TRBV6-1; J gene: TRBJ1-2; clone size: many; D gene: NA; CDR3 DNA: TGTGCCAGCAGTGAAGCGGCGGGGGGCCTCTATGGCTACACCTTC; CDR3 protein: CASSEAAGGLYGYTF
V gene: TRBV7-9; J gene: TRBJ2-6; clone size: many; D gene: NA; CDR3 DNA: TGTGCCAGCAGCCGGGTAGGGAAGGGGAAAATCTCTGGGGCCAACGTCCTGACTTTC; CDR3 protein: CASSRVGKGKISGANVLTF
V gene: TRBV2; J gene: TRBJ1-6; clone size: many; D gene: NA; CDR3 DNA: TGTGCCAGCAGTTCCGAATCGAGCTCCTATAATTCACCCCTCCACTTT; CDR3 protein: CASSSESSSYNSPLHF
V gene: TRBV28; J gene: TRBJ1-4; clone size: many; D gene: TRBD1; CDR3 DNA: TGTGCCAGCAGTCCCGGACAGGGTGAAAAACTGTTTTTT; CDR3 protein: CASSPGQGEKLFF